This T cell receptor (beta chain) was recorded in a study of vaccination effects on CD4 cells after COVID-19. The wider study: As their vaccination, participants received two doses of either BNT162b2 or mRNA-1273. Study observations and caveats: The study found marked clonal contraction of infection- and vaccine-induced clones late after vaccination.

The CDR3 contains 15 residues. V dropped 2 bases and J dropped 4 bases, with 9 bases sitting between them. The V gene's germline CDR1 is MNHEY and CDR2 SVGAGI. On this clone itself: Its antigen remains unidentified.

TCRdb keeps only in-frame clones here, not all; method: immunoSEQ multiplex PCR. Of over 25,000 clones listed, roughly 73% were seen once; the top ten hold around 20%. Antigen-specific CD4+ T cell clonotypes were called by their expansion after viral peptide-pool culture in ViraFEST. When roughly eleven days of culture had elapsed, CD4+ T cells were isolated. Nobody among the vaccine recipients had prior SARS-CoV-2 infection (nucleocapsid antibodies were negative). V gene TRBV6-5 combines with J gene TRBJ1-6; D gene ambiguous. The sequence derives from a human donor who received a COVID-19 vaccine. Sequencing was performed on CD4+ T cells from PBMCs cultured with HCoV-NL63 spike peptides, taken before COVID-19 vaccination. As DNA, the CDR3 is TGTGCCAGCAGTTACGGGAGAGGATATAATTCACCCCTCCACTTT. Its translation is CASSYGRGYNSPLHF.